Reported below is one T cell receptor (beta chain). The authors' processing: Reference gene primer amplification gave estimated nucleated cell counts. TCRdb's copy holds only in-frame clones and misses some; the assay was immunoSEQ multiplex PCR. That table is the source of V, J and clone size, and D and trimming were worked out from the DNA. The table includes approximately 110,000 clones, 65% to 90% detected once. The source of the sample is a study of blood T cell repertoires in COVID-19. Overall study context: Spain, Italy and the United States supplied samples that represented acute and convalescent COVID-19. The cDNA or gDNA used as material had been derived from T cells, B-cell-depleted T cells, or PBMCs.

This CDR3 region has 16 residues. This sequence was found in a man aged 45 to 65 with acute or convalescent COVID-19. The genes are TRBV21-1 and TRBJ1-4; the D call in the table, TRBD1, was not verified against the DNA. TRBV21-1 is marked as a pseudogene. The sample was peripheral blood. DNA for the CDR3: TGTGCCAGCAGCAACCGACAGGGGAGGGTTGGTGAAAAACTGTTTTTT. Protein sequence: CASSNRQGRVGEKLFF.